These 20 T cell receptor beta chains share one sample of origin, sequenced in a study of cytomegalovirus exposure and HLA in healthy donors listed by TCRdb under 2017. Receptor amplification or capture employed the immunoSEQ multiplex PCR assay. Sourced from immuneACCESS, this table was stored by TCRdb with only in-frame sequences that have V and J called. A share of the clones is absent; for the studies checked, an unresolved V gene accounts for under half, and the remainder has no known explanation. This sample has some 88,000 clones in its table, and 95% to 97% of those were observed once. The top ten clones comprise over 0.7% of the sample. The sample consisted of PBMCs. These receptors originate from a man aged 18 to 30 in good health and CMV-seronegative.

The V and J genes are TRBV10-1 and TRBJ1-1; 7 bases agree with TRBD1. The germline gives CDR1 WNHNN, CDR2 SYGVQD (reference sequence). V lost 4 bases and J lost 4; bases outside the gene matches: 6. The CDR3 has 14 amino acids. The CDR3 sequence: CASSVSTGRTEAFF. The CDR3 coding sequence is TGCGCCAGCAGTGTCTCGACAGGGCGCACTGAAGCTTTCTTT.

The chain is built from TRBV4-3 and TRBJ2-1; 8 bases line up with TRBD1. Germline trimming cut 3 bases from V and 6 bases from J; bases unmatched to any gene: 4. The length of the CDR3 is 14 residues. Germline-derived CDR1 and CDR2 are LGHNA and YSLEER. This chain's CDR3 is CASSQADRVNEQFF. CDR3 nucleotide sequence: TGCGCCAGCAGCCAGGCGGACAGGGTCAATGAGCAGTTCTTC.

The rearrangement uses TRBV11-2 and TRBJ2-7; D possibly corresponds to TRBD2 (5 bases). Germline CDR1 is SGHAT and CDR2 is FQNNGV. The CDR3 consists of 15 residues. V lost 1 base, J lost 5 bases, and 15 bases lay in between. CDR3: CASSLGPRGEDEQYV. In DNA form, the CDR3 reads TGTGCCAGCAGCTTAGGGCCCCGGGGAGAGGACGAGCAGTACGTC.

This clone has a single count. This chain uses TRBV19 with TRBJ1-1; possibly TRBD1 for D (5 bases). V was trimmed by 1 base and J by 0 bases, leaving 12 bases between them. The CDR3 has 16 amino acids. Germline V gives CDR1 LNHDA, CDR2 SQIVND (reference sequence). The CDR3 spells CASSIGGAPMNTEAFF. As DNA, the CDR3 is TGTGCCAGTAGTATAGGCGGGGCCCCGATGAACACTGAAGCTTTCTTT.

Only a few counts were recorded for this clone. This chain uses TRBV29-1 with TRBJ1-2; 8 bases map to TRBD1. The CDR3 has 12 residues. Per germline, CDR1 SQVTM and CDR2 ANQGSEA. V trimming: 5 bases; J trimming: 2 bases; junction bases outside the gene matches: 1. The CDR3 region has the DNA TGCAGCGTTCGACAGGGGAACTATGGCTACACCTTC. It specifies CSVRQGNYGYTF.

This clone was observed once. V usage is TRBV19 and J usage is TRBJ1-5, with 8 bases matching TRBD1. With 6 bases clipped from V and 5 bases from J, the junction kept 12 bases outside the gene matches. The CDR3 has 16 residues. Germline CDR1 and CDR2: LNHDA and SQIVND (reference sequence). CDR3 bases: TGTGCCAGTAGAGACGCCGGGACAGGTTTTTATCAGCCCCAGCATTTT. This encodes CASRDAGTGFYQPQHF.

The count of this clone is one. The chain uses TRBV6-4 and TRBJ2-2; 13 nucleotides align to TRBD2. This CDR3 spans 15 amino acids. Trimming cost V 6 bases and J 5 bases; bases outside gene matches: 3. Germline CDR1 MRHNA, CDR2 SNTAGT. CDR3 DNA sequence: TGTGCCAGCAGCACGGGACTAGCGGGGACCGGGGAGCTGTTTTTT. This gives the protein CASSTGLAGTGELFF.

V and J are TRBV2 and TRBJ2-5, with 9 bases lining up with TRBD1. Germline CDR1 and CDR2: SNHLY and FYNNEI. V was pared by 4 bases and J by 4 bases, with 4 bases of the junction left unmatched. The CDR3 is 14 amino acids. The CDR3 protein is CASSGQGGGETQYF. CDR3 bases: TGTGCCAGCAGTGGACAGGGGGGTGGAGAGACCCAGTACTTC.

This clone was recorded a few times. The chain is built from TRBV7-9 and TRBJ2-7; the match to TRBD2 covers 7 bases. This CDR3 is 15 amino acids long. Unmatched junction bases numbered 11, after V lost 7 bases and J lost 2 bases. Germline-derived CDR1 and CDR2 are SEHNR and FQNEAQ (reference sequence). CDR3 nucleotides: TGTGCCAGCACCCCCGGTACGGGAGGAGCCTACGAGCAGTACTTC. It yields the protein CASTPGTGGAYEQYF.

This sequence joins TRBV27 and TRBJ1-4; TRBD1 matches 7 bases. J was trimmed by 14 bases and V by 3 bases; bases with no gene match: 12. Germline CDR1 reads MNHEY; CDR2 reads SMNVEV (reference sequence). The CDR3 length is 14 residues. CDR3 protein: CASSFRKNRGLLFF. CDR3 DNA: TGTGCCAGCAGTTTCAGAAAAAACAGGGGACTCCTGTTTTTT.

The rearrangement joins TRBV19 to TRBJ2-1, with 8 bases matching TRBD2. Germline V CDR1 and CDR2: LNHDA, SQIVND (reference sequence). With 4 bases clipped from V and 6 bases from J, the junction kept 8 bases outside the gene matches. The CDR3 spans 15 residues. The CDR3 DNA is TGTGCCAGTAGTAGGACTAGCCGGACCAGCAATGAGCAGTTCTTC. As protein: CASSRTSRTSNEQFF.

The chain links TRBV2 to TRBJ2-2; 7 bases align to TRBD1. CDR1 and CDR2 from the germline V gene are SNHLY and FYNNEI. V dropped 6 bases and J dropped 0; count of bases not matched to a gene: 16. The CDR3 has 19 amino acids. In DNA, the CDR3 is TGTGCCAGCAGGGACTTTGGGACAGTCAGCACCCCGAACACCGGGGAGCTGTTTTTT. Amino acids: CASRDFGTVSTPNTGELFF. Full variable domain (outside the CDR3, taken from reference TRBV2 and TRBJ2-2): EPEVTQTPSHQVTQMGQEVILRCVPISNHLYFYWYRQILGQKVEFLVSFYNNEISEKSEIFDDQFSVERPDGSNFTLKIRSTKLEDSAMYFCASRDFGTVSTPNTGELFFGEGSRLTVL.

The chain is built from TRBV19 and TRBJ2-6; maybe TRBD2 (5 bases). The CDR3 runs to 15 residues. V lost 1 base and J 3 bases, leaving 7 bases between the germline ends. Germline V gene sequence: CDR1 LNHDA, CDR2 SQIVND (reference sequence). CDR3 sequence: CASSIGGVGANVLTF. The CDR3 region has the DNA TGTGCCAGTAGTATAGGGGGAGTTGGGGCCAACGTCCTGACTTTC. Using reference TRBV19 and TRBJ2-6 for the parts outside the CDR3, the full variable domain is DGGITQSPKYLFRKEGQNVTLSCEQNLNHDAMYWYRQDPGQGLRLIYYSQIVNDFQKGDIAEGYSVSREKKESFPLTVTSAQKNPTAFYLCASSIGGVGANVLTFGAGSRLTVL.

The chain recombines TRBV6-5 with TRBJ1-2; 7 bases are a match to TRBD1. V trimming: 6 bases; J trimming: 1 base; junction bases outside the gene matches: 2. The CDR3 contains 13 residues. Looked up from germline, CDR1 is MNHEY and CDR2 is SVGAGI. The CDR3 is CASSTGVNYGYTF. The CDR3, as DNA: TGTGCCAGCAGCACAGGGGTTAACTATGGCTACACCTTC.

The gene calls are TRBV11-2 and TRBJ2-1, with D possibly being TRBD2 (5 bases). Per the germline V gene, CDR1 is SGHAT and CDR2 is FQNNGV. The V end lost 6 bases, the J end lost 5 bases, and 17 bases lay between the germline ends. This CDR3 contains 15 residues. CDR3 residues: CASSPLAPPDNEQFF. CDR3 DNA sequence: TGTGCCAGCAGTCCTCTAGCCCCACCCGACAATGAGCAGTTCTTC.

The CDR3 region has the DNA TGTGCCAGCAGCGCCCGTCAGACAGGGGACACTGAAGCTTTCTTT. Residues: CASSARQTGDTEAFF. The chain links TRBV11-3 to TRBJ1-1; TRBD1 agrees at 8 bases. Trimming took 5 bases from V and 3 from J; bases not matched to a gene: 8. CDR1 is SGHNT, CDR2 YENEEA, per germline. The CDR3 is 15 residues long.

This rearrangement joins TRBV7-2 to TRBJ2-1; D is unclear. V shed 2 bases and J shed 7 bases, with 12 bases lying between them. There are 14 residues in the CDR3. Germline values: CDR1 SGHTA, CDR2 FQGNSA. CDR3 nucleotide sequence: TGTGCCAGCAGCTTACTCGCTCGGGTGAATGAGCAGTTCTTC. As protein: CASSLLARVNEQFF.

The gene calls are TRBV4-1 and TRBJ2-7; 11 bases map to TRBD2. The CDR3 is made up of 16 amino acids. The J segment lost 4 bases and the V segment lost 0 bases, leaving 5 bases of the junction unmatched. CDR1 is MGHRA and CDR2 is YSYEKL in the germline V gene. CDR3 sequence reads: CASSQDIGLAGYEQYF. Here the CDR3 DNA reads TGCGCCAGCAGCCAAGATATTGGACTAGCGGGTTACGAGCAGTACTTC.

This chain uses TRBV5-1 with TRBJ2-3, with TRBD2 matching 9 bases. From germline, CDR1 is SGHRS and CDR2 YFSETQ. V lost 1 base, J lost 6 bases, and 12 bases stayed unmatched. The CDR3 loop spans 17 amino acids. The CDR3 is CASSLKSGAGGGDTQYF. The CDR3 DNA reads TGCGCCAGCAGCTTGAAGAGTGGAGCGGGAGGTGGGGATACGCAGTATTTT.

The genes are TRBV27 and TRBJ2-1; TRBD2 is a possible D gene (7 bases). The ends were cut back, 5 bases at V and 7 bases at J, with 27 bases in the middle. Germline CDR1 reads MNHEY; CDR2 reads SMNVEV (reference sequence). The CDR3 spans 18 residues. The CDR3 DNA reads TGTGCCAGCAGTATGGGCTTGGGGGCGAGCGGGGTGGTGAATGAGCAGTTCTTC. It specifies CASSMGLGASGVVNEQFF.